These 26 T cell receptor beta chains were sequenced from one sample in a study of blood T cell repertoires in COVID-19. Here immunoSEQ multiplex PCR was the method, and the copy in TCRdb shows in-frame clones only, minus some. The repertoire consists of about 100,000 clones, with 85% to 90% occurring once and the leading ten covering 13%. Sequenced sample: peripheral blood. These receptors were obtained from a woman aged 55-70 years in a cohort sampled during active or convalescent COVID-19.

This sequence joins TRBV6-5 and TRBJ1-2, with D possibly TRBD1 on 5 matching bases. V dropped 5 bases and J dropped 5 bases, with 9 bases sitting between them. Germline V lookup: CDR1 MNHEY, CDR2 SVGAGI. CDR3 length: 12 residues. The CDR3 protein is CASSPGRYGYTF. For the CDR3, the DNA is TGTGCCAGCAGTCCAGGGAGGTATGGCTACACCTTC.

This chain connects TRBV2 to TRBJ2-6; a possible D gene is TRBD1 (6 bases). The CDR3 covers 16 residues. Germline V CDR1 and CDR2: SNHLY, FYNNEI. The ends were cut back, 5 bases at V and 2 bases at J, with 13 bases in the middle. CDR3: CASSKQGPAGANVLTF. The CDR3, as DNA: TGTGCCAGCAGTAAACAGGGTCCGGCTGGGGCCAACGTCCTGACTTTC. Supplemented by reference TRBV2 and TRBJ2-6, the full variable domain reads EPEVTQTPSHQVTQMGQEVILRCVPISNHLYFYWYRQILGQKVEFLVSFYNNEISEKSEIFDDQFSVERPDGSNFTLKIRSTKLEDSAMYFCASSKQGPAGANVLTFGAGSRLTVL.

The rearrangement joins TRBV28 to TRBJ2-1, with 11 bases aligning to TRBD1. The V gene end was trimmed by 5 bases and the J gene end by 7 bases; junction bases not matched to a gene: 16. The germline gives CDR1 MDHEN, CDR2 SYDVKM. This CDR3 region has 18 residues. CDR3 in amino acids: CASSPSWTGGAPGNEQFF. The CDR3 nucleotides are TGTGCCAGCAGTCCATCTTGGACAGGGGGCGCCCCGGGAAATGAGCAGTTCTTC.

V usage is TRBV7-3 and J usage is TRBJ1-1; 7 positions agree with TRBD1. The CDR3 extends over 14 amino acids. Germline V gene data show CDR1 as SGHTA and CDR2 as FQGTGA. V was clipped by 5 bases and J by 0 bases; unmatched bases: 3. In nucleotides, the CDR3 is TGTGCCAGCAGCCAACAGGGGATGAACACTGAAGCTTTCTTT. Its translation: CASSQQGMNTEAFF.

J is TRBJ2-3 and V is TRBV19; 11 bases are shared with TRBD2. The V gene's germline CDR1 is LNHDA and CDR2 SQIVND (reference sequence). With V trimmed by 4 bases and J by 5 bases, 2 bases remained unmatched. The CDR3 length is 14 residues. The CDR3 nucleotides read TGTGCCAGTAGTACAACTAGCGGGAGAGATACGCAGTATTTT. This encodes CASSTTSGRDTQYF. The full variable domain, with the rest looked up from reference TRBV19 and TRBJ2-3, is DGGITQSPKYLFRKEGQNVTLSCEQNLNHDAMYWYRQDPGQGLRLIYYSQIVNDFQKGDIAEGYSVSREKKESFPLTVTSAQKNPTAFYLCASSTTSGRDTQYFGPGTRLTVL.

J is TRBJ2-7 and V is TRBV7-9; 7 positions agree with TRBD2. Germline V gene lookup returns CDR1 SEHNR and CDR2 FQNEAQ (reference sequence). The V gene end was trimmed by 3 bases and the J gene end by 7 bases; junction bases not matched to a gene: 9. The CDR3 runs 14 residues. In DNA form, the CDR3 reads TGTGCCAGCAGCTTTAGGGCTAAAGCGGGGGAGCAGTACTTC. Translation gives CASSFRAKAGEQYF.

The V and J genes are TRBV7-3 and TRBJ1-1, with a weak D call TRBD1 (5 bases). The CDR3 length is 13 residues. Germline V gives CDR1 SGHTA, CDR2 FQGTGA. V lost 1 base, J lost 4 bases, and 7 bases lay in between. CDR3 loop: CASSLMGGTEAFF. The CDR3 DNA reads TGTGCCAGCAGCTTAATGGGGGGCACTGAAGCTTTCTTT.

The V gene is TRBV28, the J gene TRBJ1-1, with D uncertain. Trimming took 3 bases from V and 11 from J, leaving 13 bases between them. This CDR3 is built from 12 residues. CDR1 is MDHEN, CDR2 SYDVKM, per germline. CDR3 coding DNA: TGTGCCAGCAGTTTGGGCAAGACATCGGCTTTCTTT. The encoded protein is CASSLGKTSAFF.

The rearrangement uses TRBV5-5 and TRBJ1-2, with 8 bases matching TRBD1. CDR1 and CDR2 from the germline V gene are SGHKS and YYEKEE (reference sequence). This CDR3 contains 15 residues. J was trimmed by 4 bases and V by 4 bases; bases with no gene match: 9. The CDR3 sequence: CASSQTPQGAYGYTF. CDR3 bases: TGTGCCAGCAGCCAGACCCCGCAGGGGGCCTATGGCTACACCTTC. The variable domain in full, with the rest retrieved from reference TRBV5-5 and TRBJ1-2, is DAGVTQSPTHLIKTRGQQVTLRCSPISGHKSVSWYQQVLGQGPQFIFQYYEKEERGRGNFPDRFSARQFPNYSSELNVNALLLGDSALYLCASSQTPQGAYGYTFGSGTRLTVV.

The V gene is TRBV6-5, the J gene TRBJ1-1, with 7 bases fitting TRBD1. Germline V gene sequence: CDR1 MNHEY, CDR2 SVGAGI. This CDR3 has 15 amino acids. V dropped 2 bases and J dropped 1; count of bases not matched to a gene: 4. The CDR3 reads CASSYRRQGNTEAFF. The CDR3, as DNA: TGTGCCAGCAGTTACCGGCGACAGGGGAACACTGAAGCTTTCTTT.

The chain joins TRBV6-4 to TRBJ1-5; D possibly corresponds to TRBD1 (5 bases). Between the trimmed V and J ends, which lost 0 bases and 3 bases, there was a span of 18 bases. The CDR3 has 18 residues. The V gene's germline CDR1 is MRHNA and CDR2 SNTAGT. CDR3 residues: CASSDSVSGQGPNQPQHF. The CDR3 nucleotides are TGTGCCAGCAGTGACTCGGTTTCCGGGCAGGGCCCCAATCAGCCCCAGCATTTT.

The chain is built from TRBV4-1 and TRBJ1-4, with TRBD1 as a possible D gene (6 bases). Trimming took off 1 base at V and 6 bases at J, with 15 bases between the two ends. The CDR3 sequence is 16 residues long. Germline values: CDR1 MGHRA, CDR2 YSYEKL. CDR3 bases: TGCGCCAGCAGCCAAGGGTGGGGGCAAGTTGATGAAAAACTGTTTTTT. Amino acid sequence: CASSQGWGQVDEKLFF.

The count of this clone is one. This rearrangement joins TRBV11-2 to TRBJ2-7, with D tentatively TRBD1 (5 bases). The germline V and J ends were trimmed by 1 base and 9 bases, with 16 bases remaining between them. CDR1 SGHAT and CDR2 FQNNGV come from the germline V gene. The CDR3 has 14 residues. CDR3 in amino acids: CASSLGQTPRGQYF. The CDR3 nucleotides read TGTGCCAGCAGCTTAGGTCAAACTCCTAGGGGGCAGTACTTC.

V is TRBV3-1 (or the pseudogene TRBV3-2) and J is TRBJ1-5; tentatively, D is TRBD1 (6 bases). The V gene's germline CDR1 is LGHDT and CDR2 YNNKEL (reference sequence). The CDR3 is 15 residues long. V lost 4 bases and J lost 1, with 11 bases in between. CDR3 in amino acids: CASSLQGSSNQPQHF. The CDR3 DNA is TGTGCCAGCAGCCTACAGGGATCGAGCAATCAGCCCCAGCATTTT.

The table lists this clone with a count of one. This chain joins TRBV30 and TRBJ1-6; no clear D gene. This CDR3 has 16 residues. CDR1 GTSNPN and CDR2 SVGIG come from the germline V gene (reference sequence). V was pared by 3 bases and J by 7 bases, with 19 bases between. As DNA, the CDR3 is TGTGCCTGGAGGCCCCCCGGGAGGGCAGGAAATTCACCCCTCCACTTT. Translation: CAWRPPGRAGNSPLHF. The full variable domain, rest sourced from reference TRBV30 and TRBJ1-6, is SQTIHQWPATLVQPVGSPLSLECTVEGTSNPNLYWYRQAAGRGLQLLFYSVGIGQISSEVPQNLSASRPQDRQFILSSKKLLLSDSGFYLCAWRPPGRAGNSPLHFGNGTRLTVT.

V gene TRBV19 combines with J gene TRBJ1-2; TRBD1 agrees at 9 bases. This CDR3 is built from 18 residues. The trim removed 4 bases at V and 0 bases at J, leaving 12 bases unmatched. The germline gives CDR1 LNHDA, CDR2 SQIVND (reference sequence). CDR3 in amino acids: CASSTPGTGKLTNYGYTF. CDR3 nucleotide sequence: TGTGCCAGTAGTACTCCCGGGACAGGGAAACTTACTAACTATGGCTACACCTTC.

DNA of the CDR3: TGTGCCAGCAGCCGTCGGGACACCTACGAGCAGTACTTC. This codes for CASSRRDTYEQYF. J is TRBJ2-7 and V is TRBV6-5, with a tentative D call TRBD1 (6 bases). The CDR3 covers 13 residues. Germline CDR1 and CDR2: MNHEY and SVGAGI. V was trimmed by 6 bases and J by 2 bases, leaving 11 bases between them.

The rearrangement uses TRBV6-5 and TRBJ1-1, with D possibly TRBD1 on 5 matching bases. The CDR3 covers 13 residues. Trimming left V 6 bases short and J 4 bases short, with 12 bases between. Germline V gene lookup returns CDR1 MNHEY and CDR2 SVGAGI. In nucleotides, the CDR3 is TGTGCCAGCAGGATCAGGGCTCTCACTGAAGCTTTCTTT. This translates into CASRIRALTEAFF.

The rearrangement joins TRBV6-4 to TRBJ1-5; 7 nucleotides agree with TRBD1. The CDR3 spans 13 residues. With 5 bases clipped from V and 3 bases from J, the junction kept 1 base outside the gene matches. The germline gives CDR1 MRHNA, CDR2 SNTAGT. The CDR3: CASSRGLNQPQHF. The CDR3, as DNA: TGTGCCAGCAGTAGGGGGCTCAATCAGCCCCAGCATTTT.

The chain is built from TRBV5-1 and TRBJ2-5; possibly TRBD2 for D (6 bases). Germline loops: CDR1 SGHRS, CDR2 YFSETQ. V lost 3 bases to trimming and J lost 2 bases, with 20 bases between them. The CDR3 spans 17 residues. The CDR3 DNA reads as TGCGCCAGCAGCTCAGGTCGGGGGAACGCCCTACAAGAGACCCAGTACTTC. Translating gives CASSSGRGNALQETQYF.

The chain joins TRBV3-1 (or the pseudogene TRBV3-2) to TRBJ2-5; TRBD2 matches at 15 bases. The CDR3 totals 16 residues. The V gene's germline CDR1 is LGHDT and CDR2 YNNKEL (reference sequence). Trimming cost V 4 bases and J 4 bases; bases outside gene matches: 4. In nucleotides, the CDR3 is TGTGCCAGCAGCCTCTCGGGACTAGCGGGGGGAGAGACCCAGTACTTC. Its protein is CASSLSGLAGGETQYF.

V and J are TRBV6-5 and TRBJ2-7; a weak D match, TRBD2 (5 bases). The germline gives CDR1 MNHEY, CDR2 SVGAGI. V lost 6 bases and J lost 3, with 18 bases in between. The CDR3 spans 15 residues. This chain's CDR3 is CASREEQRPNYEQYF. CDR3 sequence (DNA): TGTGCCAGCAGGGAGGAGCAGAGACCTAACTACGAGCAGTACTTC.

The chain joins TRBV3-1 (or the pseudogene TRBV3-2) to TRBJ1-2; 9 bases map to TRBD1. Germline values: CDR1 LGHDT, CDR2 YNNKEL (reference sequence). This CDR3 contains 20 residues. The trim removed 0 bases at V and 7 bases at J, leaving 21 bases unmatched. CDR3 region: CASSQDQRTGTGKGKGGYTF. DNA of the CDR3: TGTGCCAGCAGCCAAGATCAACGAACGGGGACAGGGAAGGGGAAAGGTGGCTACACCTTC.

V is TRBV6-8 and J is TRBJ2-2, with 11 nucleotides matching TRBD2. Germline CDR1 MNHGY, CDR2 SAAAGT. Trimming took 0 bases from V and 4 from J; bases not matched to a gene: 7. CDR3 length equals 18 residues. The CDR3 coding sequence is TGTGCCAGCAGTTACTCGGCTAGCGGGGGGAGAGGCACCGGGGAGCTGTTTTTT. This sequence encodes CASSYSASGGRGTGELFF.

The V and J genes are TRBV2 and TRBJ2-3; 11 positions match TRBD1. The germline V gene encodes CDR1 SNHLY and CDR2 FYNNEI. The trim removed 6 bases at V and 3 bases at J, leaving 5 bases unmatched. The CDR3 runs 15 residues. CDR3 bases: TGTGCCAGCAGAACGGGACAGGGGGGAACAGATACGCAGTATTTT. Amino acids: CASRTGQGGTDTQYF.

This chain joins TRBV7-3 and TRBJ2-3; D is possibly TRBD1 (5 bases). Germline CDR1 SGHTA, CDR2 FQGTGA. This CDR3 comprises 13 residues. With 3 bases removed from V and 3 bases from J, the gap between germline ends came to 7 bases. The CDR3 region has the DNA TGTGCCAGCAGCTTCGACAGAACAGATACGCAGTATTTT. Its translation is CASSFDRTDTQYF.